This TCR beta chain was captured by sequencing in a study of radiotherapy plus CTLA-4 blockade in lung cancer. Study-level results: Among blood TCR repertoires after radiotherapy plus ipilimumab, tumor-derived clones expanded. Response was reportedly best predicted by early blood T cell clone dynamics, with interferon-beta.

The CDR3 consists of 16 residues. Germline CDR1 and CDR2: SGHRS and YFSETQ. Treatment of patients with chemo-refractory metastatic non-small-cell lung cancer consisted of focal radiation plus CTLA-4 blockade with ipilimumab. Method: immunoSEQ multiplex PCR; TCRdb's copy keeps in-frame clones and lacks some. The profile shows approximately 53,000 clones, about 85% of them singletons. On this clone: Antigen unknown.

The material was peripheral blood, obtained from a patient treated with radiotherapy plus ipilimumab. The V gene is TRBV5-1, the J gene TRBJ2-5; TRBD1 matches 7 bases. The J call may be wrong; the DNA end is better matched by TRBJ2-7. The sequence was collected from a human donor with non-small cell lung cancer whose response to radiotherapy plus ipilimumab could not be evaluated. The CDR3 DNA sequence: TGCGCCAGCAGCTTGGAGGCAGGGGGTGGGATCTACGAGCAGTACTTC. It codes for CASSLEAGGGIYEQYF.